These T cell receptor beta chains were read from a single sample in a study of human T cells and chemical hapten exposure. A single record per CDR3 protein comes from TCRdb applying MiXCR to the RACE reads. The data hold roughly 70,000 distinct CDR3 sequences, with roughly 9.2% observed a single time. The source material was whole blood, sampled in connection with sensitization to the hapten diphenylcyclopropenone (DPC). These TCRs come from a woman between 40 and 50 years old with alopecia areata. Some clones in this sample may be carry-over from other donors' samples. CDR3s include the opening cysteine and the closing phenylalanine or tryptophan. Each record gives: V gene, D gene, J gene, clone size, CDR3 DNA, CDR3 protein. The D gene is left open where the match is weak. Size values are once, few and many counts, or a class for expanded clones, and some rows have none.

>TRBV7-2|TRBD2|TRBJ2-7|few
TGTGCCACTTCTCTAGCGGGGGGTTACTACTACGAGCAGTACTTC
CATSLAGGYYYEQYF
>TRBV7-2|NA|TRBJ2-1|many
TGTGCCAGCAGCCCCCAGGCTCGTGAGCAGTTCTTC
CASSPQAREQFF
>TRBV5-6|NA|TRBJ1-1|many
TGTGCCAGCAGCTTGGCCGCAGGGTCGTTTAAAGCTTTCTTT
CASSLAAGSFKAFF
>TRBV11-2|NA|TRBJ2-5|many
TGTGCCAGCAGCTGGAGAGGTTTCGGAGGGAGAGAGACCCAGTACTTC
CASSWRGFGGRETQYF
>TRBV24-1|NA|TRBJ2-7|many
TGTGCCACCAGTGTAGGGGGTACCAACGAGCAGTACTTC
CATSVGGTNEQYF
>TRBV5-1|NA|TRBJ2-2|NA
TGCGCCAGTTCCCAGGAGAGGAAAACCGGGGAGCTGTTTTTT
CASSQERKTGELFF
>TRBV9|NA|TRBJ1-6|NA
TGTGCCAGCAGCGTAGAACAGCAAGGTTCACCCCTCCACTTT
CASSVEQQGSPLHF
>TRBV3-2|NA|TRBJ2-1|few
TGTGCCAGCTTCCCTAAGCGGGGGGGGCAGTTCTTC
CASFPKRGGQFF
>TRBV4-2|TRBD2|TRBJ2-3|many
TGTGCCAGCAGCCAAGATTCGAGCGGGGGGCGGGATACGCAGTATTTT
CASSQDSSGGRDTQYF
>TRBV7-2|NA|TRBJ1-1|many
TGTGCCAGCAGCTTCTCCGGGACAACCAACGAAGCTTTCTTT
CASSFSGTTNEAFF
>TRBV6-2/TRBV6-3|NA|TRBJ1-5|few
TGTGCCAGCAGTTACTCAGGGTTGAGCAATCAGCCCCAGCATTTT
CASSYSGLSNQPQHF
>TRBV6-9|NA|TRBJ2-2|many
TGTGCCAGCACCCTATCCCCACGGAGGCTGACAAGCACCGGGGAGCTGTTTTTT
CASTLSPRRLTSTGELFF
>TRBV2|TRBD2|TRBJ2-1|few
TGTGCCAGCAGTGAAAAGCGGGGGGGCACGTACAATGAGCAGTTCTTC
CASSEKRGGTYNEQFF